A single count supports the clone carrying this T cell receptor (beta chain). Its antigen is not known. These data come from a study of PD-1 blockade in classical Hodgkin lymphoma. Every patient had relapsed following autologous stem cell transplantation, and cohorts differed in brentuximab vedotin exposure. Relapsed/refractory classical Hodgkin lymphoma patients had complete, partial or progressive responses. Overall study results and limits: Compared with healthy donors, newly diagnosed patients reportedly showed lower baseline TCR diversity. Patients starting nivolumab less than 1 year after ASCT had lower diversity and were excluded from later analyses. Complete responders' baseline diversity resembled that of newly diagnosed patients.

This CDR3 is 14 amino acids long. CDR1 KGHSH and CDR2 LQKENI come from the germline V gene. Trimming removed 1 base at V and 7 bases at J, with 11 bases between. The table came from immunoSEQ multiplex PCR; TCRdb's copy has only in-frame clones and leaves some out. Of some 40,000 clones listed, almost 70% are singletons. The chain recombines TRBV18 with TRBJ2-1; D might be TRBD2 (5 bases). The clonotype comes from a human donor with classical Hodgkin lymphoma. The source material was peripheral blood mononuclear cells (PBMCs), sampled before the second cycle of nivolumab. The CDR3 DNA follows: TGTGCCAGCTCACCACGTGACACGGGGAATGAGCAGTTCTTC. This encodes CASSPRDTGNEQFF.